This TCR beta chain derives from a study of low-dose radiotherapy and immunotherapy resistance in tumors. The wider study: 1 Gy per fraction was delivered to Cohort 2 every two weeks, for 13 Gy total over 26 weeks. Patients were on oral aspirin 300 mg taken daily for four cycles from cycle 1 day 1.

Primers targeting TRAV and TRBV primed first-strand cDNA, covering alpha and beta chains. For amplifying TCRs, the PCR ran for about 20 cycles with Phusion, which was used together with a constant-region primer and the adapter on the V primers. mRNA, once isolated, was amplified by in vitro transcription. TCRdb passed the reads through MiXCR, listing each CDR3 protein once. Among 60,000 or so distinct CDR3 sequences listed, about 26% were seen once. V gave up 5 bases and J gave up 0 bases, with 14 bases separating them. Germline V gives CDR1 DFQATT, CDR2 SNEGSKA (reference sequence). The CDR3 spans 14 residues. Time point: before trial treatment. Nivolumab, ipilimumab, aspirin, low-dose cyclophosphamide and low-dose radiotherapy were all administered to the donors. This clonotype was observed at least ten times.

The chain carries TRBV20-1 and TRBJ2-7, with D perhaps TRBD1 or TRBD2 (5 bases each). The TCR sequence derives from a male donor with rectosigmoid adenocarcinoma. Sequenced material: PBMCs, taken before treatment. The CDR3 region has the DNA TGCAGTGCTCCCACCGGGACCCTCTCCTACGAGCAGTACTTC. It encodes CSAPTGTLSYEQYF.